This T cell receptor (beta chain) originates from a study of cytomegalovirus exposure and HLA in healthy donors. The study's findings and limits: Later work associated around 18,000 TCR beta sequences with HLA alleles at 0.05 false discovery rate. Cytomegalovirus association was assigned to under 200 TCR beta chains.

V shed 0 bases, J shed 5 bases, and the junction held 4 bases outside the gene matches. The CDR3 covers 16 residues. Germline loops: CDR1 SGHVS, CDR2 FNYEAQ. This clone showed up just once. Its antigen is unidentified. Use of 60 Vbeta and 13 Jbeta primers characterized the PCR. The assay was immunoSEQ multiplex PCR, and TCRdb's table has in-frame clones only and misses some. Of about 69,000 clones in the sample, about 78% were seen once. Sequenced: PBMCs. The TCR was taken from a man younger than 35 in good health and CMV-seronegative. This rearrangement joins TRBV7-6 to TRBJ2-2; 9 positions agree with TRBD1. Here the CDR3 reads CASSLARGTGTGELFF. DNA for the CDR3: TGTGCCAGCAGCTTAGCCCGGGGGACAGGGACCGGGGAGCTGTTTTTT.